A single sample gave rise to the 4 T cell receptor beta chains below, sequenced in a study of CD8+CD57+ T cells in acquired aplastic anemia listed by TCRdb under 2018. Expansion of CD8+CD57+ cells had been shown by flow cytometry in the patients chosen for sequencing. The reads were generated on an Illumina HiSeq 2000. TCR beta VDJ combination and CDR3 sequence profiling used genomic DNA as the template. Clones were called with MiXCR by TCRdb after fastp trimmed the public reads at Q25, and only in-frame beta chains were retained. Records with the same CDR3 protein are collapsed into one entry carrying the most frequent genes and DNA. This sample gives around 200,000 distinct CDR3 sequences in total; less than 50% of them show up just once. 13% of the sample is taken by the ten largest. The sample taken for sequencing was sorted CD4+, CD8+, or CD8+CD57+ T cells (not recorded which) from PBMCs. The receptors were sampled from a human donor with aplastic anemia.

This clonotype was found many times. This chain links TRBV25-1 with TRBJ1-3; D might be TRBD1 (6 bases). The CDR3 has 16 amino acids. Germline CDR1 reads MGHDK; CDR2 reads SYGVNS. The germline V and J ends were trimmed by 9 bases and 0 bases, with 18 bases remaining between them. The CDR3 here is CASRQSGASSGNTIYF. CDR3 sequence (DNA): TGTGCCAGTAGACAATCAGGGGCGAGCTCTGGAAACACCATATATTTT. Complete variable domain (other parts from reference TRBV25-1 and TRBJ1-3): EADIYQTPRYLVIGTGKKITLECSQTMGHDKMYWYQQDPGMELHLIHYSYGVNSTEKGDLSSESTVSRIRTEHFPLTLESARPSHTSQYLCASRQSGASSGNTIYFGEGSWLTVV.

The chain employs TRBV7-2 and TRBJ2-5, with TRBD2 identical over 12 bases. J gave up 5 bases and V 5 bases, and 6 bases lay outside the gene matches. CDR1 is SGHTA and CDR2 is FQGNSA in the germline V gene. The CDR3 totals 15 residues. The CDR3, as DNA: TGTGCCAGCAGCCCGCAACTAGCGGGAGGCGAGACCCAGTACTTC. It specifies CASSPQLAGGETQYF.

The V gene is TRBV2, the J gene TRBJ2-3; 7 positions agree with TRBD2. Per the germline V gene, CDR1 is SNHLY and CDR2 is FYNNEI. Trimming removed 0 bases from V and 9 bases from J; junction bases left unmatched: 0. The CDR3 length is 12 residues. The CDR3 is CASSEAGGTQYF. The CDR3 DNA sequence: TGTGCCAGCAGTGAAGCGGGGGGGACGCAGTATTTT.

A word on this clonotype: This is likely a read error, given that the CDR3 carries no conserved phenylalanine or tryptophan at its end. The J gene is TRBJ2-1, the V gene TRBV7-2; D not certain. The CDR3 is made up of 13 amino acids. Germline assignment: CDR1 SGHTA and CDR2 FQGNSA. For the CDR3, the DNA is TGTGCCAGTAGCTTAGTAAGGGTTACCGAGCAGTTCTCC. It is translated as CASSLVRVTEQFS.